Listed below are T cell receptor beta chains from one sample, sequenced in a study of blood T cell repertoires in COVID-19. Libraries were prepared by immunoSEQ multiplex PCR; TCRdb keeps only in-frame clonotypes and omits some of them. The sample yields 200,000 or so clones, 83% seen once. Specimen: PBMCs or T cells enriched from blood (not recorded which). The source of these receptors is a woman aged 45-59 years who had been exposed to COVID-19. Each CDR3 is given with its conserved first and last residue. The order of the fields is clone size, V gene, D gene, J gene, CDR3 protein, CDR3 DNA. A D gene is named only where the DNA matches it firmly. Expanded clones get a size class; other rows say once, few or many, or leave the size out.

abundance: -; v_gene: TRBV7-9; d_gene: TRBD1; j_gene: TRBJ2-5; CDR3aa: CASTLRGQGGETQYF; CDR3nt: TGTGCCAGCACCCTTAGGGGACAGGGGGGAGAGACCCAGTACTTC
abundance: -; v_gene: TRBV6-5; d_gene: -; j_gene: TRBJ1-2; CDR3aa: CASSSPGQTLYGYTF; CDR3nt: TGTGCCAGCAGCTCTCCGGGACAAACCCTTTATGGCTACACCTTC
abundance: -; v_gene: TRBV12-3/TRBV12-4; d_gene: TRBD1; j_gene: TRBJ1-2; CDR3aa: CASRPPTGDGYTF; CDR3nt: TGTGCCAGCAGACCTCCGACAGGGGATGGCTACACCTTC
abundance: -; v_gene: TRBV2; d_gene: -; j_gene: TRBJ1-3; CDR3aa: CASSEELVGNTIYF; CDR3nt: TGTGCCAGCAGTGAGGAGCTCGTCGGGAACACCATATATTTT
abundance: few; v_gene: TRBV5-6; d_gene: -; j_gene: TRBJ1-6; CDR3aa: CASTTHNSPLHF; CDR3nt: TGTGCCAGCACGACTCATAATTCACCCCTCCACTTT
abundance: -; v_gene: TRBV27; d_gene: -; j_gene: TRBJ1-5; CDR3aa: CASSTGGLSNQPQHF; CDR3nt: TGTGCCAGCAGTACTGGGGGACTTAGCAATCAGCCCCAGCATTTT
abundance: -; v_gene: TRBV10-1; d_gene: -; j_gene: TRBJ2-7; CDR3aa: CASSEEIVYEQYF; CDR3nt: TGCGCCAGCAGTGAAGAGATTGTCTACGAGCAGTACTTC
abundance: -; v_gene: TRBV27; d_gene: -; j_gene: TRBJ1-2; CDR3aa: CASSLTGDGYTF; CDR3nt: TGTGCCAGCAGTTTAACGGGGGACGGCTACACCTTC
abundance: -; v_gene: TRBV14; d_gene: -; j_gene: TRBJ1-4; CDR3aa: CASSQGQLNEKLFF; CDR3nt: TGTGCCAGCAGCCAAGGACAGCTTAATGAAAAACTGTTTTTT
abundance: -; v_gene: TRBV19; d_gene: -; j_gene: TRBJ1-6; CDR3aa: CASSIGKAGYSSPLHF; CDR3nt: TGTGCCAGTAGTATCGGGAAAGCGGGTTATAGTTCACCCCTCCACTTT
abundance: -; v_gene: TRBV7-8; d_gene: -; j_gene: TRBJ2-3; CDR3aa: CASSLGPTQGDTQYF; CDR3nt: TGTGCCAGCAGCTTAGGTCCAACTCAGGGGGATACGCAGTATTTT
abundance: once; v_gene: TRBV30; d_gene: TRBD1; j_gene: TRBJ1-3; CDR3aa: CAWNRQGNTIYF; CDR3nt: TGTGCCTGGAACCGACAGGGCAACACCATATATTTT
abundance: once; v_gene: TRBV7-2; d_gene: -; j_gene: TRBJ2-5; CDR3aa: CASSLGIAEGQETQYF; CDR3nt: TGTGCCAGCAGCTTAGGTATAGCTGAAGGACAAGAGACCCAGTACTTC
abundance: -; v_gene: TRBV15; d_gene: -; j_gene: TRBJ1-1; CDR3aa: CATSPESGEGTEAFF; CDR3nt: TGTGCCACCAGCCCTGAGTCAGGAGAGGGCACTGAAGCTTTCTTT